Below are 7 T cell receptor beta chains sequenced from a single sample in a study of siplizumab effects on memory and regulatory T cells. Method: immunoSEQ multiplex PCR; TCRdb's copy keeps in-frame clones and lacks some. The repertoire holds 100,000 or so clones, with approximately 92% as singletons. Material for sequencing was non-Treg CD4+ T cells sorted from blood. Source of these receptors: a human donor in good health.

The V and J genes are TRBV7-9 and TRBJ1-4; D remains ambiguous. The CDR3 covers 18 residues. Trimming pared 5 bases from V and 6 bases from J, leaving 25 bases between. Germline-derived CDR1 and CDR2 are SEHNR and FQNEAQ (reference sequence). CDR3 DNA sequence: TGTGCCAGCAGCAAGCCGGACCGAAGAAAAGGTGGTGATGAAAAACTGTTTTTT. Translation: CASSKPDRRKGGDEKLFF.

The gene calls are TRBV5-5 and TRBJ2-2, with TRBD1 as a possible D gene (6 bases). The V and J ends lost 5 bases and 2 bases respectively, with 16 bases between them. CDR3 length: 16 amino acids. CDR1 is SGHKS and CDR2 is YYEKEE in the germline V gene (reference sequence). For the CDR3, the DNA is TGTGCCAGCAGACGCCCGGGACACCCCAACACCGGGGAGCTGTTTTTT. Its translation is CASRRPGHPNTGELFF. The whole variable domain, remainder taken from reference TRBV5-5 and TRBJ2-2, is DAGVTQSPTHLIKTRGQQVTLRCSPISGHKSVSWYQQVLGQGPQFIFQYYEKEERGRGNFPDRFSARQFPNYSSELNVNALLLGDSALYLCASRRPGHPNTGELFFGEGSRLTVL.

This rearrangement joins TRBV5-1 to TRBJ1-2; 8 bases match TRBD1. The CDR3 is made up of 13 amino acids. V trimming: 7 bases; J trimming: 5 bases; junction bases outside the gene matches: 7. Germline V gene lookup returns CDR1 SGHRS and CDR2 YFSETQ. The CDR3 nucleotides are TGCGCCAGCGCCAGGGACAGGAATTATGGCTACACCTTC. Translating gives CASARDRNYGYTF.

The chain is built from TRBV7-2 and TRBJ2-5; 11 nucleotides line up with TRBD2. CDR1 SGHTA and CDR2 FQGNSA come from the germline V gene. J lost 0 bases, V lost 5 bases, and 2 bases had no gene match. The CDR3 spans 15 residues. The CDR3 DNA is TGTGCCAGCAGCCGGACTAGCGGGTACCAAGAGACCCAGTACTTC. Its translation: CASSRTSGYQETQYF. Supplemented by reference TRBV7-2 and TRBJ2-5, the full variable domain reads GAGVSQSPSNKVTEKGKDVELRCDPISGHTALYWYRQSLGQGLEFLIYFQGNSAPDKSGLPSDRFSAERTGGSVSTLTIQRTQQEDSAVYLCASSRTSGYQETQYFGPGTRLLVL.

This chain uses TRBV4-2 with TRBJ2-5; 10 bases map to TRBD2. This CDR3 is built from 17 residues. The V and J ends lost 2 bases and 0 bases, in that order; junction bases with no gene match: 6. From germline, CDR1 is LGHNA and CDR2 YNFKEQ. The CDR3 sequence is CASSQLIGTSDQETQYF. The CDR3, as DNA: TGTGCCAGCAGCCAATTAATAGGGACTAGCGACCAAGAGACCCAGTACTTC.

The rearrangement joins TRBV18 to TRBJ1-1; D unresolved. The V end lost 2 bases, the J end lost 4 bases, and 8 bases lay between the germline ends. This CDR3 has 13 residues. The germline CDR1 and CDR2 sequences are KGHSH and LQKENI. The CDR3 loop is CASSPISGTEAFF. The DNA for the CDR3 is TGTGCCAGCTCACCAATTAGTGGCACTGAAGCTTTCTTT.

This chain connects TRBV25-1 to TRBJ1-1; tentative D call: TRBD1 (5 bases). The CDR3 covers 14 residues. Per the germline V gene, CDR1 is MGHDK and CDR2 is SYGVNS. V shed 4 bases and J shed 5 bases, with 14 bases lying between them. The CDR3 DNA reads TGTGCCAGCAGTGGGGTTGGGGGGAAGACTGAAGCTTTCTTT. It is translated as CASSGVGGKTEAFF.